This TCR beta chain was identified in a study of blood T cells in healthy people across ages. The CDR3 runs 15 residues. V lost 3 bases and J 1 base, leaving 12 bases between the germline ends. The sample holds a few counts of this clonotype. Then a second PCR, running about 7 to 11 cycles, was carried out with a sample-barcoded 5' primer and a J-beta primer mix. TCRdb re-called the 5' RACE reads with MiXCR, one entry per CDR3 protein. The sample contains 1 million or so distinct CDR3 sequences, more than 40% of which appear only once. Sample: blood. The V gene is TRBV12-3 or TRBV12-4, the J gene TRBJ2-5; possibly TRBD1 for D (7 bases). This clonotype originated in a woman aged 55-70 years in good health. In nucleotides, the CDR3 is TGTGCCAGCAGTTTGGGCAGGGGGGTCCAAGAGACCCAGTACTTC. Translation gives CASSLGRGVQETQYF.